This T cell receptor beta chain was observed in a study of identifying expanded T cells in peripheral blood. From germline, CDR1 is SGHTA and CDR2 FQGTGA. The CDR3 spans 13 residues. V lost 5 bases, J lost 7 bases, and 15 bases lay in between. Profiled with immunoSEQ multiplex PCR; TCRdb holds only in-frame clones, not every one. The sample lists around 120,000 clones; 86% were seen once. This TCR was recovered from a person between 18 and 70 years old in good health. The gene calls are TRBV7-3 and TRBJ2-7, with D perhaps assigned TRBD1 or TRBD2 (7 bases each). The sequencing sample was made of blood. CDR3 coding DNA: TGTGCCAGCAGCCCCAGGGGGGGCTGGGAGCAGTACTTC. This codes for CASSPRGGWEQYF. The whole variable domain, filled in from reference TRBV7-3 and TRBJ2-7, reads GAGVSQTPSNKVTEKGKYVELRCDPISGHTALYWYRQSLGQGPEFLIYFQGTGAADDSGLPNDRFFAVRPEGSVSTLKIQRTERGDSAVYLCASSPRGGWEQYFGPGTRLTVT.